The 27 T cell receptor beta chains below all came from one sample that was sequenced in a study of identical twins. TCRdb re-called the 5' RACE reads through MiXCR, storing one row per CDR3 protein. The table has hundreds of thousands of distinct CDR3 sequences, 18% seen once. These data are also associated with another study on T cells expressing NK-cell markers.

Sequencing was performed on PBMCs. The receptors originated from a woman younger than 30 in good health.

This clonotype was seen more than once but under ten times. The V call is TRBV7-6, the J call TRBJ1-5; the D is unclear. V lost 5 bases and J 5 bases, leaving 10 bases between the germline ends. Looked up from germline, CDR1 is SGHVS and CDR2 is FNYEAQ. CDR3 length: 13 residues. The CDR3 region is CASSPEEDQPQHF. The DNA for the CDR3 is TGTGCCAGCAGCCCGGAGGAGGATCAGCCCCAGCATTTT.

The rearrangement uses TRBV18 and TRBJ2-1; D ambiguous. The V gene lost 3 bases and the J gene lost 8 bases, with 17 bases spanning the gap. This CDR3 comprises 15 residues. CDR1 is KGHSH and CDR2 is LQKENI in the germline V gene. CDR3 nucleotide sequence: TGTGCCAGCTCACCTGGCTCCGGAAGAGTTGATGAGCAGTTCTTC. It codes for CASSPGSGRVDEQFF.

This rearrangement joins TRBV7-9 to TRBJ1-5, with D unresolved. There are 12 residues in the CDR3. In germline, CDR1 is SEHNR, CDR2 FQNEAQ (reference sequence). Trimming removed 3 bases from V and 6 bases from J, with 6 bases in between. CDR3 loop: CASSFGIQPQHF. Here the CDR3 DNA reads TGTGCCAGCAGCTTTGGAATTCAGCCCCAGCATTTT. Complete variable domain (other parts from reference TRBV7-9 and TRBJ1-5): DTGVSQNPRHKITKRGQNVTFRCDPISEHNRLYWYRQTLGQGPEFLTYFQNEAQLEKSRLLSDRFSAERPKGSFSTLEIQRTEQGDSAMYLCASSFGIQPQHFGDGTRLSIL.

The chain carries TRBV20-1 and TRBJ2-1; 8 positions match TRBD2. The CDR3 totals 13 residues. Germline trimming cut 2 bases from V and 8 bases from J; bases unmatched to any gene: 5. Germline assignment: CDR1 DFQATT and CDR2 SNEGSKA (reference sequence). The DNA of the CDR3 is TGCAGTGCTAGACGGACTAGCCGGGATGAGCAGTTCTTC. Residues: CSARRTSRDEQFF.

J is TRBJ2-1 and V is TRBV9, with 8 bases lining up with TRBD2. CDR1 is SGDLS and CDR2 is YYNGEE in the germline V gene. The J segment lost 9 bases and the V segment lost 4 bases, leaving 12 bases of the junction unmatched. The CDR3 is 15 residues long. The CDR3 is CASSLGAGGIGEQFF. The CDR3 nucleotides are TGTGCCAGCAGCCTCGGGGCGGGAGGTATCGGTGAGCAGTTCTTC.

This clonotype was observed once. CDR3 protein: CASSLLSTGLGEQYF. The CDR3 DNA reads TGTGCCAGCAGCCTCTTAAGCACAGGCCTCGGGGAGCAGTACTTC. The chain is built from TRBV7-2 and TRBJ2-7; the D gene is possibly TRBD1 (5 bases). The CDR3 totals 15 residues. Looked up from germline, CDR1 is SGHTA and CDR2 is FQGNSA. Trimming removed 5 bases at V and 7 bases at J, with 21 bases between.

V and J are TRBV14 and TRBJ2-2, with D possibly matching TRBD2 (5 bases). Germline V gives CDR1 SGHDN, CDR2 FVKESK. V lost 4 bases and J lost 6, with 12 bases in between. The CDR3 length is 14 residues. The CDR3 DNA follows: TGTGCCAGCAGCCGGCTCGACGGGGCCGGGGAGCTGTTTTTT. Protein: CASSRLDGAGELFF.

DNA for the CDR3: TGCAGTGCTAGAACTAGCGGGAGGGCAGATACGCAGTATTTT. This translates into CSARTSGRADTQYF. The rearrangement links TRBV20-1 to TRBJ2-3; 13 nucleotides agree with TRBD2. Germline CDR1 reads DFQATT; CDR2 reads SNEGSKA (reference sequence). The CDR3 covers 14 residues. V shed 2 bases, J shed 4 bases, and the junction held 0 bases outside the gene matches.

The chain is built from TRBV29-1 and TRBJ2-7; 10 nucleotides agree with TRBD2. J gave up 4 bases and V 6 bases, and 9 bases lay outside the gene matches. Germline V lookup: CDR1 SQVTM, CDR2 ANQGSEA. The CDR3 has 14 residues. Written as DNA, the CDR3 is TGCAGCGTAATCACTAGCGGGGTCTATTACGAGCAGTACTTC. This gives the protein CSVITSGVYYEQYF.

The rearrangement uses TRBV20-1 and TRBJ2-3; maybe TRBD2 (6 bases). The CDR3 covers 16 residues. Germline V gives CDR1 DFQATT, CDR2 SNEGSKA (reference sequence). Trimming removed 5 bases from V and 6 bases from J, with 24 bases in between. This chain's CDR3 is CSAYSGDSEGWDTQYF. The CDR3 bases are TGCAGTGCTTATTCTGGGGACTCCGAGGGTTGGGATACGCAGTATTTT.

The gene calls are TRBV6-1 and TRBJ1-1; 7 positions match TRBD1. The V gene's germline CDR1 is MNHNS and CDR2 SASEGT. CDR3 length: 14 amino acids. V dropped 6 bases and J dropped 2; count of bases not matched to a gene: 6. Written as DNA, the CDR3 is TGTGCCAGCAGGCAGGGACAGCAAAACACTGAAGCTTTCTTT. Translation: CASRQGQQNTEAFF.

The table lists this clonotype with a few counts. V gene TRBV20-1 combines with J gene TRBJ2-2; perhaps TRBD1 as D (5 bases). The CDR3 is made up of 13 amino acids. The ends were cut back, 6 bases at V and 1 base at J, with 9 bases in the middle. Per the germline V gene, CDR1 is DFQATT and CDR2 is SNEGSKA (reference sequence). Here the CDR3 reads CSAQDKNTGELFF. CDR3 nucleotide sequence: TGCAGTGCGCAGGACAAGAACACCGGGGAGCTGTTTTTT.

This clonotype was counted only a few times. The CDR3 here is CASSLERQPQETQYF. The CDR3 DNA is TGCGCCAGCAGCTTGGAACGGCAGCCGCAAGAGACCCAGTACTTC. This rearrangement joins TRBV5-1 to TRBJ2-5; D not resolved. CDR3 size: 15 residues. V was shortened by 0 bases and J by 2 bases, with 11 bases between the two germline ends. Per the germline V gene, CDR1 is SGHRS and CDR2 is YFSETQ.

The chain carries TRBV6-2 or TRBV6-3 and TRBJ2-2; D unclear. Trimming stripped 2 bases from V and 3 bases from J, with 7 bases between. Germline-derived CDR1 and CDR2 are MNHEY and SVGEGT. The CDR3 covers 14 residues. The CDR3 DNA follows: TGTGCCAGCAGTTACGTCGCTCACACCGGGGAGCTGTTTTTT. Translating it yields CASSYVAHTGELFF.

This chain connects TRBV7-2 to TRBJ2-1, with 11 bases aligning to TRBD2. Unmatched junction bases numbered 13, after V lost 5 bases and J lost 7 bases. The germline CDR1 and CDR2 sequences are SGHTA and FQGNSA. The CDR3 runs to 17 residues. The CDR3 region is CASSETPRLAGGNEQFF. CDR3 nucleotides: TGTGCCAGCAGCGAAACCCCCCGGCTAGCGGGAGGTAATGAGCAGTTCTTC.

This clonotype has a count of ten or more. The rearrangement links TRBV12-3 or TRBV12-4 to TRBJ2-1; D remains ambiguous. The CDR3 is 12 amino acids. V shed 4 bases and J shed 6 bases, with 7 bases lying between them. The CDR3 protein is CASSSRTNEQFF. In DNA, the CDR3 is TGTGCCAGCAGTTCCCGAACCAATGAGCAGTTCTTC.

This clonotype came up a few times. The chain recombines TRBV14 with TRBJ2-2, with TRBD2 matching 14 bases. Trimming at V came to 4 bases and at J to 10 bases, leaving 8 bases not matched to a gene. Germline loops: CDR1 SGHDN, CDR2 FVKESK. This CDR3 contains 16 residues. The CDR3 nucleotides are TGTGCCAGCAGCCCGCGACTAGCGGGGGGGGGAGAGGAGCTGTTTTTT. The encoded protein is CASSPRLAGGGEELFF.

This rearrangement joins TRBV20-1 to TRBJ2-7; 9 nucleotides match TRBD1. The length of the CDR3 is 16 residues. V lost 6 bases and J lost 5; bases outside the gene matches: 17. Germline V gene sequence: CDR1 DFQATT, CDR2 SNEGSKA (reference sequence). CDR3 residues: CSALGQGITYSNEQYF. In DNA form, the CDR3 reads TGCAGTGCCCTGGGACAGGGAATCACATACTCGAACGAGCAGTACTTC.

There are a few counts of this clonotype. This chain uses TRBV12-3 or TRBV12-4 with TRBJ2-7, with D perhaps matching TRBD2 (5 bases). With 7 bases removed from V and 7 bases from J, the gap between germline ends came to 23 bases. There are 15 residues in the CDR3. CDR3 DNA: TGTGCCAGCACCGAGGGTTCGTCCAAAGTCGGGGAGCAGTACTTC. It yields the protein CASTEGSSKVGEQYF.

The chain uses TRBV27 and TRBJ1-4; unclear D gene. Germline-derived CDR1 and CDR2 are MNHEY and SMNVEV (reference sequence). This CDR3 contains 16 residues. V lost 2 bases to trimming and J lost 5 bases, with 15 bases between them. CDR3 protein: CASSLTAEVTNEKLFF. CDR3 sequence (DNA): TGTGCCAGCAGTTTAACGGCAGAAGTGACAAATGAAAAACTGTTTTTT.

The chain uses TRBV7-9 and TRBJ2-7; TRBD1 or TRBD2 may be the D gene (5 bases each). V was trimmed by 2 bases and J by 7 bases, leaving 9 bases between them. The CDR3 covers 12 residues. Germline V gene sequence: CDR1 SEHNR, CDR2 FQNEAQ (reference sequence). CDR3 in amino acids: CASSLWGWEQYF. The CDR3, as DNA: TGTGCCAGCAGCTTATGGGGGTGGGAGCAGTACTTC.

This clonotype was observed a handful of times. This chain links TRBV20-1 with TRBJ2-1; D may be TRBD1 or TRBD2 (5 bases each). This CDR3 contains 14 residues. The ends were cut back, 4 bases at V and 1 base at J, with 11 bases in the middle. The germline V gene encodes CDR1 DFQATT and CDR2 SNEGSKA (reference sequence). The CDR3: CSATRGVSYNEQFF. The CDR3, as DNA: TGCAGTGCTACGCGAGGGGTATCCTACAATGAGCAGTTCTTC.

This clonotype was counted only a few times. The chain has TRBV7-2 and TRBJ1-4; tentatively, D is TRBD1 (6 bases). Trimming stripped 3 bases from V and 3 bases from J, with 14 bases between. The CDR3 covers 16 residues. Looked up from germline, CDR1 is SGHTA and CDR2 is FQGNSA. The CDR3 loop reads CASSLPGAGANEKLFF. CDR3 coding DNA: TGTGCCAGCAGCTTGCCCGGGGCAGGGGCTAATGAAAAACTGTTTTTT.

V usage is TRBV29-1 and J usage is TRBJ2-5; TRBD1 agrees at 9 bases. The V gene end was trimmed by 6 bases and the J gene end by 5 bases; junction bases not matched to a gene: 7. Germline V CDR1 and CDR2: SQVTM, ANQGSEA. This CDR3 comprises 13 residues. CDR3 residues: CSVEGQGGETQYF. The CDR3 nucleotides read TGCAGCGTGGAGGGACAGGGAGGGGAGACCCAGTACTTC.

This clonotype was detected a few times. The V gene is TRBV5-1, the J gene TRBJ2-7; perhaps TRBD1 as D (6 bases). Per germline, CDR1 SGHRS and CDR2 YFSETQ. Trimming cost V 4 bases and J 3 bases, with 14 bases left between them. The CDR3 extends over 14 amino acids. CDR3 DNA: TGCGCCAGCAGCAAGGCCCAACAGGGCTACGAGCAGTACTTC. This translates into CASSKAQQGYEQYF. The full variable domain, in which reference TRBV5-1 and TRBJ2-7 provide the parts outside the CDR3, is KAGVTQTPRYLIKTRGQQVTLSCSPISGHRSVSWYQQTPGQGLQFLFEYFSETQRNKGNFPGRFSGRQFSNSRSEMNVSTLELGDSALYLCASSKAQQGYEQYFGPGTRLTVT.

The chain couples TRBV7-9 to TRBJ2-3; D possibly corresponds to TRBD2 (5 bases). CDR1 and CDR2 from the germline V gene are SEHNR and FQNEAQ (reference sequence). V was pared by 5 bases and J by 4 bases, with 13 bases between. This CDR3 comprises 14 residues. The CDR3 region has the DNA TGTGCCAGCAGCCCCCCCACGAGGGCAGATACGCAGTATTTT. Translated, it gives CASSPPTRADTQYF.

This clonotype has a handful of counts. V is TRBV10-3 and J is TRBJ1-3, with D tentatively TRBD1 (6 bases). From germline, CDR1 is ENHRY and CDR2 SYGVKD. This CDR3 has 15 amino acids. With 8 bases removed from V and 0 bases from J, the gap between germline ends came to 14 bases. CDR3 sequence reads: CAIAPGHLSGNTIYF. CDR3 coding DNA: TGTGCCATCGCTCCGGGACATCTCTCTGGAAACACCATATATTTT.